This T cell receptor (beta chain) was captured by sequencing in a study of T-cell memory formation after mild COVID-19. The study, taken as a whole, reports: Clones shrinking between day 15 and 85 showed a balanced CD4/CD8 split, and those that grew later tilted toward CD4+.

CDR3 length: 15 amino acids. Unmatched junction bases numbered 4, after V lost 6 bases and J lost 1 base. TCRdb itself ran the 5' RACE reads through MiXCR, one entry per CDR3 protein. This repertoire shows around 300,000 distinct CDR3 sequences, roughly an eighth found once; its top ten account for about 20%. On this clonotype: The antigen is undetermined.

The specimen sequenced was PBMCs or a T cell subset sorted from them (not recorded which). The chain is built from TRBV12-3 or TRBV12-4 and TRBJ2-3; TRBD2 agrees at 10 bases. The receptor was derived from a man aged 18 to 29 who had mild COVID-19 (a few samples of this study predate the infection). Cell type and time point are not known. CDR3 DNA sequence: TGTGCCAGCAGAACAAGCGGGGGGGGCACAGATACGCAGTATTTT. Translation: CASRTSGGGTDTQYF.